These T cell receptor beta chains were read from a single sample in a study of T cell responses to AZD1222 COVID-19 vaccine. Profiling relied on immunoSEQ multiplex PCR, and the TCRdb table lists in-frame clones only, not all of them. The data hold some 120,000 clones, with roughly 87% observed a single time. The source material was peripheral blood, sampled on day 0 of AZD1222 vaccination. Receptors originate from an adult in good health. CDR3s include the opening cysteine and the closing phenylalanine or tryptophan. The order of the fields is V gene, CDR3 length, CDR3 protein.

TRBV19 14 CASSRGGQLPEAFF
TRBV29-1 10 CSVEQREAFF
TRBV6-1 12 CASSEIGAEAFF
TRBV30 16 CAWSVLAGGDHNEQFF
TRBV3-1/TRBV3-2 15 CASSQGSSISYEQYF
TRBV6-5 12 CASTSRQAEAFF
TRBV7-2 15 CASSKNRGDGSPLHF
TRBV5-4 19 CASSGDRGLAGVGTGELFF
TRBV9 14 CASSVGSSTDTQYF
TRBV27 14 CASSLWGEHNEQFF
TRBV6-5 13 CASSIDTPDTQYF
TRBV6-2/TRBV6-3 15 CASSRVSGGPYEQFF
TRBV7-9 16 CASSRALAGLQETQYF
TRBV28 15 CASSWGTVSSYEQYF
TRBV30 14 CAWSVTGTNQPQHF
TRBV24-1 14 CATSDPGQGYGYTF
TRBV7-2 13 CASSQDRIGEQYF
TRBV6-5 14 CASSYSMRGGGYTF
TRBV5-6 14 CASSPPGQIYEAFF
TRBV20-1 11 CHGGPAYGYTF
TRBV4-2 14 CASSQDGGSQPQHF
TRBV2 14 CASSEMLGRNIQYF
TRBV2 16 CASTPSFDWQDTEAFF
TRBV6-6 15 CASSDPVGGNTEAFF
TRBV14 16 CASSQGVRLAGNEQYF
TRBV28 15 CASRLLRDKAAEQYF
TRBV30 13 CAWMGGGVYGYTF
TRBV29-1 13 CSVAGVGDQPQHF
TRBV5-1 13 CASTRDSFSEAFF
TRBV7-9 13 CASSLKIGETQYF
TRBV5-5 14 CASSVQGENYGYTF
TRBV2 15 CASSEVLNTPGGYTF
TRBV11-3 15 CASSLDGLGSTEAFF
TRBV5-1 13 CASSLGRPYEQYF
TRBV12-2 15 CASPERGDSNQPQHF
TRBV5-6 11 CASSLTRSYTF
TRBV5-6 15 CASSLGAGPVGELFF
TRBV28 14 CASGPHQGGQPQHF